Listed below are T cell receptor beta chains from one sample, sequenced in a study of T cells after yellow fever vaccination. TCRdb reanalysed the 5' RACE reads using MiXCR and keeps one entry per CDR3 protein. This sample has some 560,000 distinct CDR3 sequences, with about a fifth found just once. The sample consisted of PBMCs, taken 15 days after the yellow fever booster vaccination. These receptors originate from a man younger than 45 who received the YFV17D yellow fever vaccine. Each CDR3 is given with its conserved first and last residue. The D gene is left open where the match is weak. Clone size is shown for a subset of rows, as once, few, many or a class of expanded clone.

d_call,v_call,j_call,clone_size,cdr3_nt,cdr3_aa
TRBD1,TRBV28,TRBJ2-7,.,TGTGCCAGCAGTTGTGAACAGGGGGCATGCGAGCAGTACTTC,CASSCEQGACEQYF
TRBD1,TRBV29-1,TRBJ2-2,many,TGCAGCGTTGAGGGCCAGGGGGCTGGGACCGGGGAGCTGTTTTTT,CSVEGQGAGTGELFF
.,TRBV24-1,TRBJ2-2,.,TGTGCCACCAGTGATTTGACACCCGGGGTCACCGGGGAGCTGTTTTTT,CATSDLTPGVTGELFF
.,TRBV5-1,TRBJ2-1,.,TGCGCCAGCAGCATACAAACTCCCTACAATGAGCAGTTCTTC,CASSIQTPYNEQFF
TRBD1,TRBV29-1,TRBJ1-2,.,TGCAGCGTTGAAGACCTGGGACAGAAAAGCTATGGCTACACCTTC,CSVEDLGQKSYGYTF
TRBD1,TRBV25-1,TRBJ2-5,.,TGTGCCAGCAGTAAAACAGGGGATCAAGTAGAGACCCAGTACTTC,CASSKTGDQVETQYF
.,TRBV7-8,TRBJ2-7,few,TGTGCCAGCAGCTTGGGACCCGGCGGATCCTACGAGCAGTACTTC,CASSLGPGGSYEQYF
.,TRBV10-3,TRBJ2-5,.,TGTGCCATCAGTGAAGTCGGCGCTAGTGAGACCCAGTACTTC,CAISEVGASETQYF
TRBD2,TRBV10-3,TRBJ2-1,.,TGTGCCATCAGCAGGGACGGGGGGAATGAGCAGTTCTTC,CAISRDGGNEQFF
.,TRBV4-3,TRBJ2-1,.,TGCGCCAGCAGCCAAGATGTTTACAATGAGCAGTTCTTC,CASSQDVYNEQFF
TRBD2,TRBV27,TRBJ2-6,few,TGTGCCAGCAGATCTATCCTAGCGGGAGTAGCCAACGTCCTGACTTTC,CASRSILAGVANVLTF
.,TRBV24-1,TRBJ2-2,few,TGTGCCACCAGTGATACCGCCCTGTTTAACACCGGGGAGCTGTTTTTT,CATSDTALFNTGELFF
.,TRBV15,TRBJ2-5,few,TGTGCCACCAGCAGAGAGATCGGGACACAGTACGACTTC,CATSREIGTQYDF
.,TRBV27,TRBJ2-1,.,TGTGCCAGCAGTTCAGAGTACCGGATTAATGAGCAGTTCTTC,CASSSEYRINEQFF
.,TRBV7-2,TRBJ2-5,many,TGTGCCAGCAGCTTAGTCCGGGGCCATGGGGCGGAGACCCAGTACTTC,CASSLVRGHGAETQYF
.,TRBV14,TRBJ2-1,once,TGTGCCAGCAGCCAAGGTGTAGGCAGAGACAATGAGCAGTTCTTC,CASSQGVGRDNEQFF
TRBD1,TRBV12-3/TRBV12-4,TRBJ1-6,.,TGTGCCAGCACACTAGGACAGGGTAATTCACCCCTCCACTTT,CASTLGQGNSPLHF
TRBD2,TRBV27,TRBJ2-1,few,TGTGCCAGCAGTACCCCGGGACTAGGTGTTAATGAGCAGTTCTTC,CASSTPGLGVNEQFF
TRBD2,TRBV12-3/TRBV12-4,TRBJ2-2,.,TGTGCCAGCAGTTTGACTAGCGGAGGGACCGGGGAGCTGTTTTTT,CASSLTSGGTGELFF
.,TRBV7-6,TRBJ2-7,.,TGTGCCAGCAGCTTAGCGCTGGGGGCCTACGAGCAGTACTTC,CASSLALGAYEQYF
.,TRBV5-6,TRBJ1-2,.,TGTGCCAGCAGCTCAGACAGACGGGTCTATGGCTACACCTTC,CASSSDRRVYGYTF
.,TRBV20-1,TRBJ2-1,few,TGCAGTGCTAGGGGGGGAGGTGCCTACAATGAGCAGTTCTTC,CSARGGGAYNEQFF
.,TRBV11-2,TRBJ2-3,once,TGTGCCAGCAGCTTAGTGGCTCAGGGGATAGGGAGTGGAGCAGATACGCAGTATTTT,CASSLVAQGIGSGADTQYF
.,TRBV11-2,TRBJ2-1,many,TGTGCCAGCAGGGTGGGTTCCTACAATGAGCAGTTCTTC,CASRVGSYNEQFF
.,TRBV7-2,TRBJ2-5,.,TGTGCCAGCAGCTTACTCTCAAAGTCGGAGACCCAGTACTTC,CASSLLSKSETQYF
TRBD1,TRBV5-5,TRBJ2-7,.,TGTGCCAGCAGACCCACCGGGACAGTCTACGAGCAGTACTTC,CASRPTGTVYEQYF
.,TRBV5-8,TRBJ1-2,few,TGTGCCAGCAGCTTGGGATCGGACAACTATGGCTACACCTTC,CASSLGSDNYGYTF
.,TRBV11-1,TRBJ2-3,few,TGTGCCAGTACTCAGGCGTATAACACAGATACGCAGTATTTT,CASTQAYNTDTQYF
TRBD2,TRBV5-1,TRBJ2-1,few,TGCGCCAGCAGCTCCGGACTAGTGGCCTCCTACAATGAGCAGTTCTTC,CASSSGLVASYNEQFF
TRBD1,TRBV20-1,TRBJ1-2,.,TGCAGTGCTGGAGAGGCCGGACAGGGTTACGTTGGCTACACCTTC,CSAGEAGQGYVGYTF
TRBD1,TRBV7-2,TRBJ1-1,.,TGTGCCAGCAGCCACAAACAGGGGGCTAAGAACACTGAAGCTTTCTTT,CASSHKQGAKNTEAFF
.,TRBV7-2,TRBJ1-5,few,TGTGCCAGCAGCTTAGAGTCTACCAATCAGCCCCAGCATTTT,CASSLESTNQPQHF
TRBD1,TRBV28,TRBJ2-7,.,TGTGCCAGCAGACTACAGGGGTTGAACTACTACGAGCAGTACTTC,CASRLQGLNYYEQYF
TRBD2,TRBV12-3/TRBV12-4,TRBJ2-1,.,TGTGCCAGCAGTCCGGGACTAGCGGGGGGCTCCTACAATGAGCAGTTCTTC,CASSPGLAGGSYNEQFF
.,TRBV29-1,TRBJ2-5,few,TGCAGCGTTGCCGGAGAAGAGACCCAGTACTTC,CSVAGEETQYF
TRBD2,TRBV11-1,TRBJ2-3,few,TGTGCCAGCAGCTTAGGGCAGCGGGAGTTCTCAGTCCCAGATACGCAGTATTTT,CASSLGQREFSVPDTQYF
TRBD1,TRBV11-2,TRBJ1-1,.,TGTGCCAGCAGCTTAGGAGGGGGACAGATCGAAGCTTTCTTT,CASSLGGGQIEAFF
.,TRBV5-6,TRBJ2-1,.,TGTGCCAGCAGCCGCCCCGGGGCGCCATCCTACAATGAGCAGTTCTTC,CASSRPGAPSYNEQFF
.,TRBV7-6,TRBJ1-4,once,TGTGCCAGCAGCTTACTAGTGGGGGGGAATGAAAAACTGTTTTTT,CASSLLVGGNEKLFF
.,TRBV2,TRBJ1-4,.,TGTGCCAGCACGGGCCGACGGAGGGATGAAAAACTGTTTTTT,CASTGRRRDEKLFF